This TCR beta chain is drawn from a study of shared clonotypes between healthy human individuals. Overall study: Each donor's CD8 memory used one plate, CD8 naive two, each CD4 subset three.

Deep was the level used in running the assay. Sorted-subset replicate PCRs used 200 ng DNA, some 30,000 T cell genomes. Sequencing used immunoSEQ multiplex PCR; TCRdb keeps in-frame clones, though not all of them. Among some 2 million clones listed, roughly 96% were seen once. Whole-study findings and limits: Non-shared clonotypes had lower generation probabilities than those shared by all four donors.

CDR3 length: 14 amino acids. Germline assignment: CDR1 SGHNT and CDR2 YENEEA. V was cut by 0 bases and J by 1 base, with 4 bases left in between. As for this clone: Its antigen is not known. A much larger clone differs from this one at a single base, so this may be a read error.

The sample was naive CD4+ T cells sorted from blood. Documented subset: CD45RA+ positively selected. The chain combines TRBV11-3 with TRBJ1-3; no definite D call. The TCR originated in a man aged 18 to 30 in good health. CDR3 region: CASSLEGSGNTIYF. DNA for the CDR3: TGTGCCAGCAGCTTAGAGGGATCTGGAAACACCATATATTTT.